The 24 T cell receptor beta chains below all came from one sample that was sequenced in a study of cytomegalovirus exposure and HLA in healthy donors. PCR primers comprised 60 Vbeta and 13 Jbeta primers. TCRdb's copy holds only in-frame clones and misses some; the assay was immunoSEQ multiplex PCR. Among 150,000 to 200,000 clones listed, roughly 80% were seen once. Sequenced: PBMCs. The receptor source for this set is a man aged 18 to 29 in good health and CMV-seronegative.

This chain uses TRBV5-5 with TRBJ2-7; D is possibly TRBD1 (5 bases). Deletions cut 2 bases from V and 1 base from J, with 10 bases between. There are 14 residues in the CDR3. Germline CDR1 reads SGHKS; CDR2 reads YYEKEE (reference sequence). CDR3 sequence: CASSFKGWSYEQYF. CDR3 DNA sequence: TGTGCCAGCAGCTTCAAGGGGTGGTCCTACGAGCAGTACTTC.

Concerning this clone itself: The identical CDR3 is also encoded by other nucleotide sequences in the sample. This chain joins TRBV27 and TRBJ2-7; no firm D call. Germline CDR1 and CDR2: MNHEY and SMNVEV (reference sequence). This CDR3 has 13 residues. V dropped 0 bases and J dropped 3 bases, with 6 bases sitting between them. The CDR3, as DNA: TGTGCCAGCAGTTTATCGGGCAGCTACGAGCAGTACTTC. Translated, it gives CASSLSGSYEQYF.

This clone was seen a handful of times. The chain has TRBV5-1 and TRBJ2-7; a weak D match, TRBD1 (6 bases). From germline, CDR1 is SGHRS and CDR2 YFSETQ. Deletions cut 3 bases from V and 2 bases from J, with 9 bases between. The CDR3 runs 13 residues. CDR3: CASSSRGTYEQYF. In DNA form, the CDR3 reads TGCGCCAGCAGCTCTAGGGGGACCTACGAGCAGTACTTC.

The chain joins TRBV6-7 to TRBJ2-2; the D gene is possibly TRBD2 (5 bases). TRBV6-7 is an open reading frame whose function is uncertain. The V and J ends lost 0 bases and 8 bases respectively, with 13 bases between them. This CDR3 is 15 amino acids long. The CDR3, as DNA: TGTGCCAGCAGTTACTCGATCCGAGGGAAAGGGGAGCTGTTTTTT. It translates to CASSYSIRGKGELFF.

This rearrangement joins TRBV5-1 to TRBJ2-1; 11 bases fit TRBD2. V lost 1 base, J lost 6 bases, and 6 bases stayed unmatched. CDR3 size: 16 residues. Per the germline V gene, CDR1 is SGHRS and CDR2 is YFSETQ. CDR3 protein: CASSLLTSGVSNEQFF. The CDR3 region has the DNA TGCGCCAGCAGCTTGTTGACTAGCGGGGTAAGCAATGAGCAGTTCTTC.

The chain employs TRBV30 and TRBJ1-1, with D perhaps matching TRBD1 (6 bases). The CDR3 contains 12 residues. V was shortened by 3 bases and J by 8 bases, with 13 bases between the two germline ends. Germline values: CDR1 GTSNPN, CDR2 SVGIG (reference sequence). The CDR3 region is CAWRGDKPEAFF. The CDR3 DNA follows: TGTGCCTGGAGAGGGGACAAGCCAGAAGCTTTCTTT.

In its sample, this clone was seen a few times. The chain links TRBV7-2 to TRBJ2-7; tentative D call: TRBD1 (6 bases). Looked up from germline, CDR1 is SGHTA and CDR2 is FQGNSA. This CDR3 has 21 amino acids. V was shortened by 0 bases and J by 2 bases, with 29 bases between the two germline ends. The CDR3, as DNA: TGTGCCAGCAGCTTAGCCTTCTACCGGGACATCCCCGGAGAAGAGCCCTACGAGCAGTACTTC. It codes for CASSLAFYRDIPGEEPYEQYF.

The rearrangement joins TRBV29-1 to TRBJ2-7, with 7 nucleotides matching TRBD1. CDR1 SQVTM and CDR2 ANQGSEA come from the germline V gene. This CDR3 is 13 amino acids long. V gave up 4 bases and J gave up 1 base; unmatched junction bases: 4. CDR3 residues: CSVVPGQSYEQYF. The CDR3 bases are TGCAGCGTTGTTCCGGGACAGTCCTACGAGCAGTACTTC.

The rearrangement joins TRBV5-1 to TRBJ2-3, with TRBD2 matching over 11 bases. The CDR3 runs 16 residues. CDR1 is SGHRS and CDR2 is YFSETQ in the germline V gene. Trimming at V came to 3 bases and at J to 2 bases, leaving 5 bases not matched to a gene. The CDR3 here is CASSSGTSGFTDTQYF. CDR3 DNA: TGCGCCAGCAGCTCCGGGACTAGCGGATTCACAGATACGCAGTATTTT.

The V and J genes are TRBV11-3 and TRBJ2-7; D is possibly TRBD1 (5 bases). The V and J ends lost 4 bases and 2 bases respectively, with 12 bases between them. This CDR3 contains 14 residues. CDR1 and CDR2 (germline): SGHNT, YENEEA. The DNA of the CDR3 is TGTGCCAGCAGCTCTGACAGAATGGCCTACGAGCAGTACTTC. Translated: CASSSDRMAYEQYF. The entire variable domain, with the rest obtained from reference TRBV11-3 and TRBJ2-7, is as follows: EAGVVQSPRYKIIEKKQPVAFWCNPISGHNTLYWYLQNLGQGPELLIRYENEEAVDDSQLPKDRFSAERLKGVDSTLKIQPAELGDSAVYLCASSSDRMAYEQYFGPGTRLTVT.

The chain has TRBV18 and TRBJ2-1; no clear D gene. Germline CDR1 KGHSH, CDR2 LQKENI. Trimming shortened V by 3 bases and J by 7 bases, and 34 bases separated the two germline ends. The CDR3 loop spans 21 amino acids. CDR3 nucleotides: TGTGCCAGCTCACCTCTAAACCACCCCCGAAACCTGACTGCTGACCGGAATGAGCAGTTCTTC. Translating it yields CASSPLNHPRNLTADRNEQFF.

This chain links TRBV15 with TRBJ1-2; 10 nucleotides agree with TRBD1. Germline lookup yields CDR1 LNHNV and CDR2 YYDKDF (reference sequence). Losses at the gene ends were 3 bases for V and 4 bases for J; bases not matched to a gene: 8. The CDR3 runs 16 residues. CDR3 nucleotides: TGTGCCACCAGCAGCGGACAGGGGGTAAGGCTCTATGGCTACACCTTC. It is translated as CATSSGQGVRLYGYTF.

V is TRBV20-1 and J is TRBJ2-3; D remains unclear. The germline V gene encodes CDR1 DFQATT and CDR2 SNEGSKA (reference sequence). With 4 bases removed from V and 6 bases from J, the gap between germline ends came to 8 bases. The CDR3 is 11 amino acids. The DNA of the CDR3 is TGCAGTGCTACCATGTTGGATACGCAGTATTTT. The encoded protein is CSATMLDTQYF.

The rearrangement uses TRBV7-3 and TRBJ2-5; TRBD1 matches 9 bases. The junction had 2 bases not matched to a gene; V was cut back by 4 bases and J by 2 bases. The germline V gene has CDR1 SGHTA and CDR2 FQGTGA. The CDR3 has 14 amino acids. The CDR3 DNA reads TGTGCCAGCAGCTCGACAGGGGGACAAGAGACCCAGTACTTC. This sequence encodes CASSSTGGQETQYF.

The V call is TRBV6-4, the J call TRBJ1-1, with 7 bases identical to TRBD1. V was pared by 6 bases and J by 1 base, with 5 bases of the junction left unmatched. Per germline, CDR1 MRHNA and CDR2 SNTAGT. The CDR3 covers 14 residues. The CDR3 DNA reads as TGTGCCAGCAGGAAACAGGGGTCGAACACTGAAGCTTTCTTT. Amino acids: CASRKQGSNTEAFF.

The rearrangement uses TRBV27 and TRBJ1-2; 10 bases line up with TRBD1. The CDR3 covers 14 residues. The J segment lost 6 bases and the V segment lost 5 bases, leaving 6 bases of the junction unmatched. CDR1 and CDR2 from the germline V gene are MNHEY and SMNVEV (reference sequence). The DNA for the CDR3 is TGTGCCAGCAGTCCCGGGACAGGGGTTCATGGCTACACCTTC. Residues: CASSPGTGVHGYTF.

The chain combines TRBV4-1 with TRBJ2-7; TRBD1 is a possible D gene (6 bases). CDR1 and CDR2 from the germline V gene are MGHRA and YSYEKL. The CDR3 length is 17 residues. The germline V and J ends were trimmed by 3 bases and 4 bases, with 22 bases remaining between them. The CDR3 region has the DNA TGCGCCAGCAGCCACGGCCCCGGGACATCAATCCAATACGAGCAGTACTTC. It specifies CASSHGPGTSIQYEQYF.

The genes are TRBV29-1 and TRBJ1-1; 9 positions match TRBD1. The CDR3 length is 14 residues. With 4 bases clipped from V and 0 bases from J, the junction kept 3 bases outside the gene matches. Germline V gene sequence: CDR1 SQVTM, CDR2 ANQGSEA. CDR3: CSVADRGMNTEAFF. CDR3 coding DNA: TGCAGCGTTGCGGACAGGGGTATGAACACTGAAGCTTTCTTT.

The genes are TRBV28 and TRBJ2-7; D call uncertain. Germline values: CDR1 MDHEN, CDR2 SYDVKM. Deletions cut 3 bases from V and 2 bases from J, with 14 bases between. The CDR3 has 15 amino acids. The CDR3 sequence: CASSLFQAITYEQYF. The CDR3 nucleotides read TGTGCCAGCAGTTTGTTCCAGGCCATTACCTACGAGCAGTACTTC.

This clone was seen a few times. The rearrangement links TRBV4-1 to TRBJ2-1, with TRBD2 as a possible D gene (5 bases). This CDR3 is 16 amino acids long. V lost 2 bases to trimming and J lost 4 bases, with 15 bases between them. Per the germline V gene, CDR1 is MGHRA and CDR2 is YSYEKL. For the CDR3, the DNA is TGCGCCAGCAGCCAACCTCAGCGGAGCCCTTACAATGAGCAGTTCTTC. It is translated as CASSQPQRSPYNEQFF.

The V gene is TRBV5-1, the J gene TRBJ2-7, with TRBD1 identical over 9 bases. Looked up from germline, CDR1 is SGHRS and CDR2 is YFSETQ. Trimming took 7 bases from V and 2 from J; bases not matched to a gene: 10. The CDR3 has 15 amino acids. CDR3 in amino acids: CASRSTGQGTYEQYF. The CDR3 DNA sequence: TGCGCCAGCCGCTCAACGGGACAGGGCACCTACGAGCAGTACTTC.

The sample holds one count of this clone. V is TRBV10-3 and J is TRBJ1-2, with 8 bases identical to TRBD1. This CDR3 is 16 amino acids long. Unmatched junction bases numbered 11, after V lost 6 bases and J lost 2 bases. Germline CDR1 reads ENHRY; CDR2 reads SYGVKD. The CDR3 spells CAIRRQVAGGNYGYTF. The CDR3 nucleotides read TGTGCCATCAGGAGGCAGGTCGCAGGGGGCAACTATGGCTACACCTTC.

This chain connects TRBV7-9 to TRBJ2-3; D perhaps matches TRBD2 (5 bases). V lost 8 bases to trimming and J lost 6 bases, with 6 bases between them. CDR1 SEHNR and CDR2 FQNEAQ come from the germline V gene (reference sequence). This CDR3 is 10 amino acids long. The CDR3 coding sequence is TGTGCCAGCTCGGGGGATACGCAGTATTTT. It codes for CASSGDTQYF.

The chain recombines TRBV28 with TRBJ2-3, with unresolved D. The CDR3 totals 15 residues. Trimming took off 3 bases at V and 2 bases at J, with 12 bases between the two ends. Germline CDR1 MDHEN, CDR2 SYDVKM. CDR3 protein: CASSFLAEATDTQYF. The CDR3 DNA reads TGTGCCAGCAGTTTCTTAGCCGAAGCCACAGATACGCAGTATTTT.